A single sample is the source of the 23 T cell receptor beta chains below, sequenced in a study of CD8 T cells in ankylosing spondylitis. Study-level findings and limits: It appeared that ankylosing spondylitis blood was characterized by a TCR beta motif of roughly 8 highly homologous variants.

TCRdb called the 5' RACE reads again in MiXCR, with one record for every CDR3 protein. The table includes under 850,000 distinct CDR3 sequences, around 17% detected once. Their cognate antigens are unknown. Input material: blood, either unsorted or a sorted T cell fraction (not recorded which). The source is a male donor with ankylosing spondylitis.

This clonotype was counted between two and nine times. The V gene is TRBV10-3, the J gene TRBJ2-5, with D possibly being TRBD1 (6 bases). The ends were cut back, 10 bases at V and 3 bases at J, with 15 bases in the middle. This CDR3 spans 13 amino acids. CDR1 and CDR2 (germline): ENHRY, SYGVKD. The CDR3 bases are TGTGCCACCCAAGGACAGCCCAAAGAGACCCAGTACTTC. Amino acid sequence: CATQGQPKETQYF.

In this sample, this clonotype turned up a few times. The chain links TRBV7-8 to TRBJ2-7; D might be TRBD2 (7 bases). CDR1 is SGHVS, CDR2 FQNEAQ, per germline. Trimming shortened V by 4 bases and J by 4 bases, and 20 bases separated the two germline ends. The CDR3 sequence is 16 residues long. Here the CDR3 DNA reads TGTGCCAGCAGCTCTACAGAGGGGGGGGACGCATACGAGCAGTACTTC. This translates into CASSSTEGGDAYEQYF.

The chain is built from TRBV4-3 and TRBJ2-5; 7 bases are shared with TRBD1. V gave up 4 bases and J gave up 5 bases; unmatched junction bases: 10. Germline-derived CDR1 and CDR2 are LGHNA and YSLEER. The CDR3 loop spans 15 amino acids. The CDR3 here is CASSPTGTRGETQYF. The CDR3 nucleotides read TGCGCCAGCAGCCCGACAGGGACCCGAGGGGAGACCCAGTACTTC.

This clonotype was recorded at least ten times. This chain joins TRBV29-1 and TRBJ2-1; D tentatively reads TRBD1 or TRBD2 (6 bases each). This CDR3 comprises 17 residues. The V and J ends lost 5 bases and 2 bases respectively, with 22 bases between them. Germline CDR1 is SQVTM and CDR2 is ANQGSEA. The CDR3 here is CSVQSLEGEEPYNEQFF. The CDR3 DNA follows: TGCAGCGTTCAATCCCTTGAGGGGGAGGAACCCTACAATGAGCAGTTCTTC.

This chain joins TRBV7-3 and TRBJ2-1; D remains unclear. The CDR3 contains 13 residues. V was cut by 5 bases and J by 5 bases, with 10 bases left in between. CDR1 is SGHTA, CDR2 FQGTGA, per germline. The CDR3 bases are TGTGCCAGCAGCGTGTCCCGCAACAATGAGCAGTTCTTC. The encoded protein is CASSVSRNNEQFF. Supplemented by reference TRBV7-3 and TRBJ2-1, the full variable domain reads GAGVSQTPSNKVTEKGKYVELRCDPISGHTALYWYRQSLGQGPEFLIYFQGTGAADDSGLPNDRFFAVRPEGSVSTLKIQRTERGDSAVYLCASSVSRNNEQFFGPGTRLTVL.

This clonotype was observed a few times. The rearrangement links TRBV11-2 to TRBJ2-1; D is undetermined. This CDR3 is built from 18 residues. The V end was cut by 5 bases, the J end by 7 bases, with 27 bases between. CDR1 is SGHAT, CDR2 FQNNGV, per germline. CDR3 protein: CASSGRSAEKWTWNEQFF. In nucleotides, the CDR3 is TGTGCCAGCAGCGGTAGAAGTGCGGAAAAATGGACCTGGAATGAGCAGTTCTTC.

The chain carries TRBV5-1 and TRBJ1-2; maybe TRBD1 (5 bases). Trimming left V 0 bases short and J 8 bases short, with 14 bases between. CDR1 SGHRS and CDR2 YFSETQ come from the germline V gene. This CDR3 is 14 amino acids long. The CDR3 loop is CASSLVVGRGGYTF. CDR3 coding DNA: TGCGCCAGCAGCTTGGTCGTCGGCCGGGGCGGCTACACCTTC.

This clonotype came up many times. Written as DNA, the CDR3 is TGTGCCAGCAGTGAATTCGGTTTGGGTGGCTACACCTTC. This gives the protein CASSEFGLGGYTF. The genes are TRBV6-1 and TRBJ1-2; D not resolved. Germline values: CDR1 MNHNS, CDR2 SASEGT. This CDR3 has 13 residues. V was trimmed by 2 bases and J by 7 bases, leaving 11 bases between them.

The V and J genes are TRBV10-3 and TRBJ1-3, with D uncertain. This CDR3 is built from 15 residues. Germline assignment: CDR1 ENHRY and CDR2 SYGVKD. V was pared by 3 bases and J by 4 bases, with 13 bases between. The CDR3 DNA reads as TGTGCCATCAGTGATTGGGGATCAGCGGGAAACACCATATATTTT. It encodes CAISDWGSAGNTIYF.

There are a few counts of this clonotype. The J gene is TRBJ1-1, the V gene TRBV20-1; D is undetermined. The germline V gene has CDR1 DFQATT and CDR2 SNEGSKA (reference sequence). With 0 bases removed from V and 3 bases from J, the gap between germline ends came to 11 bases. The CDR3 is 14 amino acids. The CDR3 protein is CSARDRVVYTEAFF. In DNA, the CDR3 is TGCAGTGCTAGAGATCGGGTAGTCTACACTGAAGCTTTCTTT.

This clonotype was counted many times. This rearrangement joins TRBV12-3 or TRBV12-4 to TRBJ2-3, with a weak D call TRBD2 (6 bases). Trimming pared 5 bases from V and 0 bases from J, leaving 9 bases between. CDR3 length equals 14 residues. The CDR3 nucleotides read TGTGCCAGCAGTAAAAGCGGGAGCACAGATACGCAGTATTTT. The encoded protein is CASSKSGSTDTQYF.

The chain uses TRBV2 and TRBJ2-2, with TRBD2 matching over 7 bases. Germline V gene lookup returns CDR1 SNHLY and CDR2 FYNNEI. V lost 5 bases to trimming and J lost 3 bases; unmatched junction nucleotides: 6. The CDR3 extends over 15 amino acids. The CDR3 sequence: CASSKSGTYTGELFF. The CDR3, as DNA: TGTGCCAGCAGTAAAAGCGGGACTTACACCGGGGAGCTGTTTTTT.

The chain is built from TRBV12-3 or TRBV12-4 and TRBJ1-2; D gene uncertain. V was shortened by 8 bases and J by 4 bases, with 11 bases between the two germline ends. The CDR3 covers 12 residues. CDR3 protein: CASSAAGYGYTF. CDR3 coding DNA: TGTGCCAGCTCGGCAGCGGGCTATGGCTACACCTTC.

This clonotype has only a few counts. V and J are TRBV20-1 and TRBJ2-7; 9 bases align to TRBD2. Germline CDR1 DFQATT, CDR2 SNEGSKA (reference sequence). The CDR3 runs 14 residues. With 0 bases clipped from V and 2 bases from J, the junction kept 2 bases outside the gene matches. The chain's CDR3 is CSARDLAGTYEQYF. The CDR3 DNA reads TGCAGTGCTAGAGACCTAGCGGGGACCTACGAGCAGTACTTC.

This chain links TRBV6-1 with TRBJ2-7; possibly TRBD1 or TRBD2 for D (5 bases each). V was clipped by 0 bases and J by 1 base, with 7 bases between them. Germline values: CDR1 MNHNS, CDR2 SASEGT. CDR3 length: 14 residues. CDR3 bases: TGTGCCAGCAGTGAAGCGGGACGGTCCTACGAGCAGTACTTC. Protein sequence: CASSEAGRSYEQYF.

V gene TRBV6-2 or TRBV6-3 combines with J gene TRBJ1-5; D is possibly TRBD1 (5 bases). V dropped 4 bases and J dropped 0 bases, with 7 bases sitting between them. The CDR3 has 14 residues. Looked up from germline, CDR1 is MNHEY and CDR2 is SVGEGT. The CDR3 is CASSWTYSNQPQHF. Written as DNA, the CDR3 is TGTGCCAGCAGTTGGACATATAGCAATCAGCCCCAGCATTTT.

This clonotype was observed a handful of times. The chain combines TRBV15 with TRBJ2-7; 7 bases match TRBD2. The CDR3 runs 14 residues. Germline V gene sequence: CDR1 LNHNV, CDR2 YYDKDF (reference sequence). V lost 8 bases to trimming and J lost 0 bases; unmatched junction nucleotides: 7. The CDR3 reads CATGLGGSSYEQYF. Here the CDR3 DNA reads TGTGCCACCGGTCTGGGAGGGTCCTCCTACGAGCAGTACTTC.

This clonotype was seen a few times. The chain joins TRBV7-8 to TRBJ2-3, with D perhaps TRBD2 (5 bases). The germline V gene has CDR1 SGHVS and CDR2 FQNEAQ. Trimming left V 5 bases short and J 1 base short, with 10 bases between. The CDR3 totals 14 residues. CDR3 nucleotide sequence: TGTGCCAGCAGCATATCCGGGGGCACAGATACGCAGTATTTT. Its translation: CASSISGGTDTQYF.

The genes are TRBV18 and TRBJ1-2; possible D gene TRBD1, 6 bases. Germline CDR1 reads KGHSH; CDR2 reads LQKENI. The V and J ends lost 5 bases and 2 bases respectively, with 12 bases between them. The CDR3 has 14 residues. CDR3 nucleotide sequence: TGTGCCAGCTCATCAGGGGAGCGGAACTATGGCTACACCTTC. This codes for CASSSGERNYGYTF.

This clonotype has only a few counts. This rearrangement joins TRBV20-1 to TRBJ2-1; D may be TRBD1 (5 bases). V was pared by 2 bases and J by 7 bases, with 12 bases between. Germline assignment: CDR1 DFQATT and CDR2 SNEGSKA (reference sequence). The CDR3 covers 13 residues. CDR3 loop: CSARTRAGNEQFF. The CDR3 DNA reads as TGCAGTGCTAGAACCAGAGCAGGGAATGAGCAGTTCTTC.

In this sample, this clonotype turned up many times. The chain carries TRBV4-2 and TRBJ1-1, with 9 bases lining up with TRBD1. V was pared by 0 bases and J by 4 bases, with 9 bases of the junction left unmatched. Germline V gene sequence: CDR1 LGHNA, CDR2 YNFKEQ. This CDR3 has 17 amino acids. The DNA of the CDR3 is TGTGCCAGCAGCCAAGAAGTTTGGACAGGGGTGCTCACTGAAGCTTTCTTT. Translated: CASSQEVWTGVLTEAFF.

In its sample, this clonotype was seen a few times. The chain couples TRBV6-2 or TRBV6-3 to TRBJ2-1; weak D call: TRBD2 (6 bases). The CDR3 extends over 16 amino acids. From germline, CDR1 is MNHEY and CDR2 SVGEGT. V was shortened by 5 bases and J by 4 bases, with 18 bases between the two germline ends. The CDR3 spells CASSPTPGLPYNEQFF. CDR3 sequence (DNA): TGTGCCAGCAGTCCTACCCCGGGACTCCCATACAATGAGCAGTTCTTC.

The genes are TRBV7-3 and TRBJ2-1, with TRBD2 matching over 12 bases. Germline lookup yields CDR1 SGHTA and CDR2 FQGTGA. The CDR3 consists of 17 residues. V lost 3 bases and J lost 8; bases outside the gene matches: 11. The CDR3 bases are TGTGCCAGCAGCTTGGCAGCGCTAGCGGGAGGGATGGATGAGCAGTTCTTC. Amino acids: CASSLAALAGGMDEQFF.